What follows is one T cell receptor beta chain and its context. Methods used by the authors: Reference gene primer amplification in the assay estimated nucleated cell counts. Profiling relied on immunoSEQ multiplex PCR, and the TCRdb table lists in-frame clones only, not all of them. V, J and clone size reflect that table, while D and trimming were determined from the DNA. The repertoire holds about 270,000 clones, with less than 85% as singletons. The sample originates from a study of blood T cell repertoires in COVID-19. Study at large: T cells, B-cell-depleted T cells, or PBMCs supplied cDNA or gDNA.

CDR3 length: 14 residues. Trimming took 1 base from V and 8 from J, leaving 12 bases between them. Germline CDR1 SGHRS, CDR2 YFSETQ. The chain carries TRBV5-1 and TRBJ1-4; D gene unclear. The sequencing sample was made of peripheral blood. The origin of this receptor is a young woman with acute or convalescent COVID-19. For the CDR3, the DNA is TGCGCCAGCAGCTTGAGAGGGATTGACGAAAAACTGTTTTTT. The encoded protein is CASSLRGIDEKLFF.